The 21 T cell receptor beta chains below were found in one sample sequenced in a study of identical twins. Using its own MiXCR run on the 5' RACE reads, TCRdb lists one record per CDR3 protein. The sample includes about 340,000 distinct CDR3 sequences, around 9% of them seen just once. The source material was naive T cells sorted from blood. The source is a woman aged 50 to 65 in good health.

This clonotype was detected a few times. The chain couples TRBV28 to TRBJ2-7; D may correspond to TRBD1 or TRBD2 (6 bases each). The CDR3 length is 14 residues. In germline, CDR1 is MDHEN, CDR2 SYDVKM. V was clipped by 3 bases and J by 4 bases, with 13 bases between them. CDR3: CASSLMGGKYEQYV. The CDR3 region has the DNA TGTGCCAGCAGTTTGATGGGGGGCAAATACGAGCAGTACGTC.

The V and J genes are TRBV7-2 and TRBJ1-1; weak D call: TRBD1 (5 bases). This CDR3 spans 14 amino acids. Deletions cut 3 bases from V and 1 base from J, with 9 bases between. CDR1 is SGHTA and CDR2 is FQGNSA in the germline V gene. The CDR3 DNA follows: TGTGCCAGCAGCTTTGGGGGGTGGAACACTGAAGCTTTCTTT. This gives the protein CASSFGGWNTEAFF.

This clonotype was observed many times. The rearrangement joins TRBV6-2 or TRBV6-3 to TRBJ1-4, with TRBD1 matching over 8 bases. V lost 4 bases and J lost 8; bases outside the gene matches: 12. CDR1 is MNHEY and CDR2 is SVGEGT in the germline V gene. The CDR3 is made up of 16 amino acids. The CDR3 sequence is CASSSTSISGGEKLFF. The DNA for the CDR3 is TGTGCCAGCAGTTCAACCTCGATTTCAGGGGGCGAAAAACTGTTTTTT.

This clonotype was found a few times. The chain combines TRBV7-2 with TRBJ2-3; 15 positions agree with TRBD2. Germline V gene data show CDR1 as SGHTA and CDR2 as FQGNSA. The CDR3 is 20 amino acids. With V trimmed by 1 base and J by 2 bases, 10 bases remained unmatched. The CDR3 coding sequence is TGTGCCAGCAGCTTAGGGACTAGCGGGAGGGTAGACTCCTACACAGATACGCAGTATTTT. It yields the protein CASSLGTSGRVDSYTDTQYF.

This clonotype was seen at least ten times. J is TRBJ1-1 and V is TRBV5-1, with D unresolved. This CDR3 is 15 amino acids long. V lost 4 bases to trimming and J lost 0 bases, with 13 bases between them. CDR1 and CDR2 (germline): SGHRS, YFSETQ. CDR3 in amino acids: CASSLAPRMNTEAFF. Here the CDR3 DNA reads TGCGCCAGCAGCCTCGCTCCAAGGATGAACACTGAAGCTTTCTTT.

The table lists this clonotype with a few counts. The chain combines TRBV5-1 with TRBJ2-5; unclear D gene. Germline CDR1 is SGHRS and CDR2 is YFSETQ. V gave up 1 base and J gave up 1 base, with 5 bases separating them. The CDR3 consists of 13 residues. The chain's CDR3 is CASSLLFQETQYF. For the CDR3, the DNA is TGCGCCAGCAGCTTGTTGTTCCAAGAGACCCAGTACTTC.

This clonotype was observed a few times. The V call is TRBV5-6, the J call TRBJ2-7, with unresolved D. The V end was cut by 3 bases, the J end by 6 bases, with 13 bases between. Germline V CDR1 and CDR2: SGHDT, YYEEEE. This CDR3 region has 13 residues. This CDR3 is CASSSPSKSEQYV. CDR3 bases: TGTGCCAGCAGCTCGCCTTCGAAGAGCGAGCAGTACGTC.

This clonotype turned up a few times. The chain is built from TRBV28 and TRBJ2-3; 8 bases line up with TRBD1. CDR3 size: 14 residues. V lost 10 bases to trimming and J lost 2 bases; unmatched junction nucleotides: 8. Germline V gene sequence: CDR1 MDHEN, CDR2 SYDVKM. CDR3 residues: CATMDREHTDTQYF. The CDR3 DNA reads TGTGCCACCATGGACAGGGAACACACAGATACGCAGTATTTT.

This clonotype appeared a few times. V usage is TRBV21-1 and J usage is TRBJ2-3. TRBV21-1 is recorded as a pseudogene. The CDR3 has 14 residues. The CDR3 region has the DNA TGTGCCAGCAGCAAAGCGGCGGTCTCAGATACGCAGTATTTT. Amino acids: CASSKAAVSDTQYF.

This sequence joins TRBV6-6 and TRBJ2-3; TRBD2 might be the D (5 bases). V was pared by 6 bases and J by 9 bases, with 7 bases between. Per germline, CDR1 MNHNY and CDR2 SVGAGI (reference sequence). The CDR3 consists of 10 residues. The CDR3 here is CASRSGTQYF. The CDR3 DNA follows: TGTGCCAGCAGAAGCGGAACGCAGTATTTT.

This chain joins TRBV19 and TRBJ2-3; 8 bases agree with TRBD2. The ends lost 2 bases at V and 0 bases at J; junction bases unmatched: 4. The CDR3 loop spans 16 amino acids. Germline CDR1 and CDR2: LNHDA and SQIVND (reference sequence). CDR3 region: CASSIRLAGSTDTQYF. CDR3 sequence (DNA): TGTGCCAGTAGTATAAGGCTAGCGGGTAGCACAGATACGCAGTATTTT.

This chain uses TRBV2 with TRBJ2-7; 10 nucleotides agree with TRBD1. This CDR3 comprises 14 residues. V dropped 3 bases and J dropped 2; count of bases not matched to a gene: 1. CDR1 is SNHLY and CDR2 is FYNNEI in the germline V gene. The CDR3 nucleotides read TGTGCCAGCAGTGAGGGGACAGGGGCCTACGAGCAGTACGTC. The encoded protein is CASSEGTGAYEQYV.

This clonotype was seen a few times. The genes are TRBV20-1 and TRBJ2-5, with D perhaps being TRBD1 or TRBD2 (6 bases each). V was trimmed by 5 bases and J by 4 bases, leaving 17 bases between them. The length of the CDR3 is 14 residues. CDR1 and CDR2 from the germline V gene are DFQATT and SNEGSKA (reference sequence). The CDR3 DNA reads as TGCAGTGCTGATTCCGACAGGAGGGGAGAGACCCAGTACTTC. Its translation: CSADSDRRGETQYF.

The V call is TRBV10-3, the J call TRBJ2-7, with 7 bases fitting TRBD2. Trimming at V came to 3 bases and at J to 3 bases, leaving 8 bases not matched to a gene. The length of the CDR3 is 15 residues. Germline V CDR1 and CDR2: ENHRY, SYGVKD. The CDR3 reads CAISDWGAGVYEQYF. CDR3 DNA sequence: TGTGCCATCAGTGACTGGGGTGCGGGAGTCTACGAGCAGTACTTC.

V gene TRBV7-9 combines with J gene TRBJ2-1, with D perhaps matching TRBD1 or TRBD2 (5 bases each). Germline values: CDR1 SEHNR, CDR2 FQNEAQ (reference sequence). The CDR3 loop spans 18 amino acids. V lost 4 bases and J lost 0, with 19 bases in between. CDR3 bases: TGTGCCAGCAGCTCCGGGGCCGTAGTCCCGAGCTCCTACAATGAGCAGTTCTTC. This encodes CASSSGAVVPSSYNEQFF.

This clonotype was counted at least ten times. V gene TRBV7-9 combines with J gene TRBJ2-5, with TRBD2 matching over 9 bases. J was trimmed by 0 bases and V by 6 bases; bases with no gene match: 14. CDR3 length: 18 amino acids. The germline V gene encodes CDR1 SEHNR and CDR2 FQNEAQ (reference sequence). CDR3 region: CASRREIPTSGDQETQYF. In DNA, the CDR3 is TGTGCCAGCAGACGCGAAATCCCGACTAGCGGAGACCAAGAGACCCAGTACTTC.

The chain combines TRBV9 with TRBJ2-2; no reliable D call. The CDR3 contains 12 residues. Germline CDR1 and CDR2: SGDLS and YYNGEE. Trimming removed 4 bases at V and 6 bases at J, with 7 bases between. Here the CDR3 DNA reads TGTGCCAGCAGCCAAGAGGCCGGGGAGCTGTTTTTT. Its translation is CASSQEAGELFF.

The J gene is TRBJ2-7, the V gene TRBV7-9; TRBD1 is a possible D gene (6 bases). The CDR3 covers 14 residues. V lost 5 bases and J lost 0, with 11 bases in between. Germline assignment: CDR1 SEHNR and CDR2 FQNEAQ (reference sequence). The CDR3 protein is CASSPGQPSYEQYV. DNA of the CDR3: TGTGCCAGCAGCCCCGGACAGCCCTCCTACGAGCAGTACGTC.

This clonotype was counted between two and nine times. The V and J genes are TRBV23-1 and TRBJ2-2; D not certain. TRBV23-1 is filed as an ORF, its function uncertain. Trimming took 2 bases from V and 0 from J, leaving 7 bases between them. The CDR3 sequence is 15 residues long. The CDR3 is CASSQASTNTGELFF. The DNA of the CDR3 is TGCGCCAGCAGTCAAGCTAGTACGAACACCGGGGAGCTGTTTTTT.

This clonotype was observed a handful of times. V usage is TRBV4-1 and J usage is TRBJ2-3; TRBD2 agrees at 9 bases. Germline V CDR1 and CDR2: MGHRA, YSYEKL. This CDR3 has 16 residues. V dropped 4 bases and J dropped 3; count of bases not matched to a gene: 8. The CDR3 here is CASSPRTSEITDTQYF. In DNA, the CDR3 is TGCGCCAGCAGCCCCCGGACTAGCGAGATTACAGATACGCAGTATTTT.

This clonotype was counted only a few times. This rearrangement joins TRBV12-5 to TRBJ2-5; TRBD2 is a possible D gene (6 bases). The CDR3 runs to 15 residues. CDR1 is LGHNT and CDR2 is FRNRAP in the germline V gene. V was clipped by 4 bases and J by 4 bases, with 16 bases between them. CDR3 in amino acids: CASGSDSGRGETQYF. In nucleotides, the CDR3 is TGTGCTAGTGGTTCCGATAGCGGTAGAGGAGAGACCCAGTACTTC.